This is a list of T cell receptor beta chains from one sample in a study of cytomegalovirus exposure and HLA in healthy donors. Sequencing used immunoSEQ multiplex PCR; TCRdb keeps in-frame clones, though not all of them. The sample lists 40,000 to 60,000 clones; 65% to 80% were seen once. Sequencing was carried out using PBMCs. These receptors were obtained from a woman aged 45 to 65 in good health and CMV-seronegative. Each CDR3 is given with its conserved first and last residue. A D gene is named only where the DNA matches it firmly. Not every row has a clone size; where given, it reads once, few, many or a size class.

>NA|TRBV27|TRBJ2-5|TRBD1
CASSYRGPPETQYF
TGTGCCAGCAGTTACAGGGGACCACCCGAGACCCAGTACTTC
>once|TRBV5-4|TRBJ2-7|TRBD1
CASSWDRSYEQYF
TGTGCCAGCAGCTGGGACAGATCCTACGAGCAGTACTTC
>NA|TRBV7-9|TRBJ1-6|NA
CASSPGGGVDSPLHF
TGTGCCAGCAGTCCAGGTGGGGGGGTGGATTCACCCCTCCACTTT
>NA|TRBV4-1|TRBJ1-2|NA
CASSQEGPGSYGYTF
TGCGCCAGCAGCCAAGAAGGACCGGGGAGCTATGGCTACACCTTC
>NA|TRBV19|TRBJ1-1|NA
CASSIASGNTEAFF
TGTGCCAGTAGTATAGCGTCCGGGAACACTGAAGCTTTCTTT
>NA|TRBV6-1|TRBJ2-7|NA
CATERQMYEQYF
TGTGCCACAGAGAGACAGATGTACGAGCAGTACTTC
>NA|TRBV6-1|TRBJ1-5|NA
CASSAYPGDQPQHF
TGTGCCAGCAGTGCCTACCCAGGGGACCAGCCCCAGCATTTT
>NA|TRBV28|TRBJ2-7|TRBD2
CASSAGGLVRVYEQYF
TGTGCCAGCAGTGCTGGGGGACTAGTAAGGGTCTACGAGCAGTACTTC
>NA|TRBV5-1|TRBJ2-5|TRBD2
CASAYSGAETQYF
TGCGCCAGCGCGTATAGCGGGGCAGAGACCCAGTACTTC
>NA|TRBV28|TRBJ2-6|NA
CGSGTGANVLTF
TGTGGCTCGGGGACTGGGGCCAACGTCCTGACTTTC
>NA|TRBV6-6|TRBJ2-1|NA
CASSSQGLRQFF
TGTGCCAGCAGTAGCCAGGGACTGAGACAGTTCTTC
>NA|TRBV7-2|TRBJ2-7|TRBD1
CASSLEGDREQYF
TGTGCCAGCAGCTTAGAGGGGGACAGGGAGCAGTACTTC
>NA|TRBV7-9|TRBJ2-7|TRBD1
CASRQGIDEQYF
TGTGCCAGTAGACAGGGAATCGACGAGCAGTACTTC
>NA|TRBV5-1|TRBJ2-5|TRBD2
CASSPGDSGTKETQYF
TGCGCCAGCAGCCCGGGGGATAGCGGGACAAAAGAGACCCAGTACTTC
>few|TRBV2|TRBJ1-4|TRBD1
CASMRDRDRLFF
TGTGCCAGCATGCGGGACAGGGACAGACTGTTTTTT
>NA|TRBV30|TRBJ2-1|TRBD2
CAWSISGSGEQFF
TGTGCCTGGAGTATTAGCGGGAGTGGGGAGCAGTTCTTC
>NA|TRBV5-1|TRBJ1-6|NA
CASSALDDSPLHF
TGCGCCAGCAGCGCCTTAGATGATTCACCCCTCCACTTT
>NA|TRBV6-6|TRBJ1-2|TRBD1
CASRNLGQSNYGYTF
TGTGCCAGCAGAAACCTGGGACAGAGCAACTATGGCTACACCTTC
>NA|TRBV2|TRBJ2-3|NA
CASSLDYRAVDTQYF
TGTGCCAGCAGTCTGGACTACCGGGCGGTTGATACGCAGTATTTT
>once|TRBV4-3|TRBJ2-7|NA
CASSPARGKYEQYF
TGCGCCAGCAGCCCGGCTAGGGGCAAGTACGAGCAGTACTTC
>few|TRBV30|TRBJ2-7|NA
CAWSVGGEQYF
TGTGCCTGGAGTGTTGGAGGGGAGCAGTACTTC
>once|TRBV9|TRBJ2-1|TRBD2
CASSVAGGPSYNEQFF
TGTGCCAGCAGCGTAGCGGGAGGGCCCAGTTACAATGAGCAGTTCTTC